Listed below are T cell receptor beta chains from one sample, sequenced in a study of chemoradiotherapy in HPV16-positive cancers. The data were produced by immunoSEQ multiplex PCR, yet TCRdb's version contains in-frame clones alone and is incomplete. Of 13,000 or so clones listed, roughly nine tenths were seen once; the top ten hold 2.8%. The sequences come from blood, collected from a patient who underwent chemoradiotherapy. The receptors were gathered from a human donor with HPV-associated anogenital cancer. Each CDR3 is given without its conserved first and last residue. Fields, in order: J gene, V gene, CDR3 protein.

TRBJ2-1 TRBV5-1 ASSPQTSGGVNEQF
TRBJ2-2 TRBV7-9 ASSPRVSGELF
TRBJ2-5 TRBV5-6 ASSSGQGSETQY
TRBJ1-6 TRBV2 ASSGTGKSSYNSPLH
TRBJ2-1 TRBV11-2 ASSLGAGGLGKNEQF
TRBJ1-2 TRBV7-3 ASSPQGAKYHGYT
TRBJ2-5 TRBV9 ASSAGSGGLQETQY
TRBJ2-1 TRBV9 ASSAPGVAGVNEQF
TRBJ2-5 TRBV11-1 ASSNGGASFSWEAQY
TRBJ1-2 TRBV10-3 AISAGGAGPNYGYT
TRBJ2-5 TRBV7-7 ASSRNMGIRETQY
TRBJ2-1 TRBV7-9 ASSLDRYNEQF
TRBJ1-5 TRBV7-3 ASSLSGTDQPQH
TRBJ2-7 TRBV9 ASSRGDYEQY
TRBJ2-2 TRBV19 ASSINGARGELF
TRBJ1-1 TRBV6-5 ASSYMIGTEAF
TRBJ2-5 TRBV10-3 AISQEGVRFSGGKAPLEETQY
TRBJ1-2 TRBV4-2 ASSQGRGDPVYGYT
TRBJ2-1 TRBV6-5 ASRTSGGSNEQF
TRBJ2-6 TRBV4-3 ASSQGDGPGGANVLT
TRBJ2-7 TRBV5-1 ASTEPGGAREQY
TRBJ2-2 TRBV10-3 ATDRTGNAGELF
TRBJ2-2 TRBV4-3 ASSQDRGQANTGELF
TRBJ1-1 TRBV7-2 ASSFTVAEAF
TRBJ1-1 TRBV6-5 ASSEFGRAVPEAF
TRBJ1-5 TRBV30 AWSRTGERGNQPQH
TRBJ1-2 TRBV6-1 ASILGDTNYGYT
TRBJ1-1 TRBV30 AWITGNTEAF